These T cell receptor beta chains were read from a single sample in a study of CD8 T cells in ankylosing spondylitis. In TCRdb, the 5' RACE reads were re-called with MiXCR into one record per CDR3 protein. The sample comprises under 170,000 distinct CDR3 sequences, 40% to 50% of which are singletons, and roughly 15% rests with the top ten. Sequencing was carried out using synovial fluid, either unsorted or a sorted T cell fraction (not recorded which). The receptor set was obtained from a male donor with ankylosing spondylitis. Both conserved end residues are part of each CDR3. The order of the fields is J gene, V gene, D gene, clone size, CDR3 protein, CDR3 DNA. A D gene is named only where the DNA matches it firmly. Clone size is given for some rows only: seen once, a few or many times, or a class if the clone is expanded.

TRBJ2-5	TRBV4-1	TRBD1	few	CASSQGPYFWTGWETQYF	TGCGCCAGCAGCCAAGGGCCTTACTTTTGGACAGGGTGGGAGACCCAGTACTTC
TRBJ2-1	TRBV7-9	-	-	CASSLIDGRNEQFF	TGTGCCAGCAGCTTAATTGACGGTAGGAATGAGCAGTTCTTC
TRBJ2-6	TRBV3-1	-	-	CASSQTFPQGFSGANVLTF	TGTGCCAGCAGCCAAACATTCCCACAAGGCTTCTCTGGGGCCAACGTCCTGACTTTC
TRBJ1-1	TRBV19	-	-	CASSIWFRDTEAFF	TGTGCCAGTAGTATCTGGTTTCGGGACACTGAAGCTTTCTTT
TRBJ1-1	TRBV6-6	-	-	CASSYPGGTEAFF	TGTGCCAGCAGTTACCCGGGTGGTACTGAAGCTTTCTTT
TRBJ2-1	TRBV7-7	TRBD1	-	CASSHGTGIGNEQFF	TGTGCCAGCAGCCACGGGACAGGGATCGGCAATGAGCAGTTCTTC
TRBJ1-2	TRBV6-1	-	-	CASRVGEQYGYTF	TGTGCCAGCAGGGTAGGGGAGCAGTATGGCTACACCTTC
TRBJ2-5	TRBV6-6	-	-	CASSDLSETQYF	TGTGCCAGCAGTGACCTCTCTGAGACCCAGTACTTC
TRBJ1-1	TRBV2	-	many	CASSEMQGTEAFF	TGTGCCAGCAGTGAAATGCAGGGGACTGAAGCTTTCTTT
TRBJ2-3	TRBV28	-	-	CASSPPRWRPTDTQYF	TGTGCCAGCAGTCCTCCTCGCTGGCGCCCCACAGATACGCAGTATTTT
TRBJ1-4	TRBV6-1	-	-	CASSDYSGVEKLFF	TGTGCCAGCAGTGATTATTCGGGGGTTGAAAAACTGTTTTTT
TRBJ2-7	TRBV20-1	TRBD2	few	CSARDLRTSGYEQYF	TGCAGTGCTAGAGATCTCAGGACTAGCGGATACGAGCAGTACTTC
TRBJ2-1	TRBV10-3	TRBD2	few	CAISESQASGDNNEQFF	TGTGCCATCAGTGAGTCTCAGGCTAGCGGAGACAACAATGAGCAGTTCTTC
TRBJ1-5	TRBV4-3	-	few	CASSRGVRGRSNQPQHF	TGCGCCAGCAGCCGAGGGGTTAGGGGAAGGAGCAATCAGCCCCAGCATTTT
TRBJ2-7	TRBV9	TRBD2	-	CASTAGPGGIYEQYF	TGTGCCAGCACCGCAGGTCCCGGGGGGATCTACGAGCAGTACTTC
TRBJ2-7	TRBV14	TRBD1	-	CASSRWPDRDPYEQYF	TGTGCCAGCAGCCGGTGGCCGGACAGGGATCCCTACGAGCAGTACTTC
TRBJ2-2	TRBV4-1	-	-	CASSHLPGGLTGELFF	TGCGCCAGCAGCCATCTGCCTGGAGGGCTCACCGGGGAGCTGTTTTTT
TRBJ2-1	TRBV6-1	-	-	CASNFGGESYNEQFF	TGTGCCAGCAACTTCGGGGGTGAGTCCTACAATGAGCAGTTCTTC
TRBJ2-5	TRBV10-3	-	-	CAIRPQETQYF	TGTGCCATCAGGCCCCAAGAGACCCAGTACTTC
TRBJ1-1	TRBV12-3/TRBV12-4	-	few	CASNPTRNTEAFF	TGTGCCAGCAATCCTACACGGAACACTGAAGCTTTCTTT
TRBJ1-2	TRBV12-3/TRBV12-4	-	few	CASSLKGYGYTF	TGTGCCAGCAGTTTAAAGGGCTATGGCTACACCTTC
TRBJ2-3	TRBV3-1	TRBD2	-	CASSQDLATSGREVADTQYF	TGTGCCAGCAGCCAAGATTTAGCGACTAGCGGGAGGGAGGTCGCAGATACGCAGTATTTT
TRBJ1-6	TRBV20-1	-	-	CSAPRGTRPNSPLHF	TGCAGTGCCCCGAGGGGGACAAGGCCTAATTCACCCCTCCACTTT
TRBJ1-6	TRBV27	-	-	CASRTRSSSYNSPLHF	TGTGCCAGCAGAACCAGAAGTAGCTCCTATAATTCACCCCTCCACTTT
TRBJ1-1	TRBV12-3/TRBV12-4	-	-	CASSPGRVTEAFF	TGTGCCAGCAGTCCGGGGAGGGTCACTGAAGCTTTCTTT
TRBJ2-1	TRBV4-1	-	few	CASSQGILSYNEQFF	TGCGCCAGCAGCCAAGGGATACTTTCCTACAATGAGCAGTTCTTC
TRBJ2-1	TRBV6-2/TRBV6-3	TRBD2	-	CASSGLAGSHEQFF	TGTGCCAGCAGTGGGCTAGCGGGAAGTCATGAGCAGTTCTTC
TRBJ1-6	TRBV9	-	few	CASSAGVRNSPLHF	TGTGCCAGCAGCGCGGGGGTACGAAATTCACCCCTCCACTTT
TRBJ1-5	TRBV5-5	-	-	CASSFWAGNDGNQPQHF	TGTGCCAGCAGTTTTTGGGCAGGGAATGATGGTAATCAGCCCCAGCATTTT
TRBJ2-1	TRBV29-1	TRBD1	few	CSVGGQGNEQFF	TGCAGCGTAGGGGGACAGGGCAATGAGCAGTTCTTC
TRBJ2-3	TRBV12-3/TRBV12-4	-	-	CASSLALGAPDTQYF	TGTGCCAGCAGTTTAGCGCTAGGCGCCCCAGATACGCAGTATTTT
TRBJ2-7	TRBV20-1	-	few	CSARGDLGQGYEQYF	TGCAGTGCTAGAGGGGACCTCGGCCAAGGCTACGAGCAGTACTTC
TRBJ2-7	TRBV7-9	TRBD2	-	CASSPPSGRGEQYF	TGTGCCAGCAGCCCCCCTAGCGGGAGAGGCGAGCAGTACTTC
TRBJ2-1	TRBV3-1	TRBD2	-	CASSPLAGGLTYNEQFF	TGTGCCAGCAGTCCTTTAGCGGGAGGGCTCACCTACAATGAGCAGTTCTTC
TRBJ1-4	TRBV4-1	-	-	CASSRELTLSSKLFF	TGCGCCAGCAGCCGAGAGCTCACCCTGTCGAGCAAACTGTTTTTT
TRBJ2-1	TRBV20-1	TRBD2	-	CSARDLAGPYNEQFF	TGCAGTGCTAGAGATCTAGCGGGCCCATACAATGAGCAGTTCTTC
TRBJ2-2	TRBV5-1	-	few	CASRVKSPRSPYTGELFF	TGCGCCAGCAGAGTCAAATCACCCAGATCCCCATACACCGGGGAGCTGTTTTTT
TRBJ2-2	TRBV4-3	TRBD2	-	CASSQDLEGLAGVYTGELFF	TGCGCCAGCAGCCAAGATCTTGAGGGACTAGCGGGAGTATACACCGGGGAGCTGTTTTTT
TRBJ1-5	TRBV20-1	TRBD1	many	CSAPHPDRAGGNQPQHF	TGCAGTGCCCCCCATCCCGACAGGGCCGGCGGCAATCAGCCCCAGCATTTT
TRBJ2-3	TRBV3-1	TRBD2	-	CASTGVGTSGSTDTQYF	TGTGCCAGCACGGGGGTCGGGACTAGCGGAAGCACAGATACGCAGTATTTT
TRBJ1-5	TRBV6-5	TRBD1	-	CASSTRQGSNQPQHF	TGTGCCAGCAGTACCCGACAGGGAAGCAATCAGCCCCAGCATTTT
TRBJ2-7	TRBV7-6	-	few	CASSFQGPYEQYF	TGTGCCAGCAGCTTTCAGGGACCCTACGAGCAGTACTTC
TRBJ2-7	TRBV28	-	few	CASSLPGQREEQYF	TGTGCCAGCAGTCTTCCGGGACAACGGGAAGAGCAGTACTTC
TRBJ2-1	TRBV4-2	TRBD2	-	CASSQDQAGGPGDEQFF	TGTGCCAGCAGCCAAGACCAAGCGGGAGGGCCGGGAGATGAGCAGTTCTTC
TRBJ1-2	TRBV7-4	-	-	CASSLAGKLLAGYTF	TGTGCCAGCAGCTTAGCAGGGAAACTCCTTGCTGGCTACACCTTC